The rows below give T cell receptor beta chains drawn from one sample of a study of blood T cell repertoires in COVID-19. The protocol was immunoSEQ multiplex PCR, while the TCRdb copy is restricted to in-frame clones and leaves out a portion. The repertoire includes 100,000 to 150,000 clones, around 89% of them detected once, and roughly 18% sits in the top ten. The specimen sequenced was peripheral blood. These receptors originate from a man in his fifties or sixties with active or convalescent COVID-19. CDR3s include the opening cysteine and the closing phenylalanine or tryptophan. A D gene is named only where the DNA matches it firmly. Some rows mark clone size as missing; the rest say once, few, many or name a class of expanded clone.

clone size,D gene,J gene,V gene,CDR3 protein,CDR3 DNA
-,-,TRBJ1-1,TRBV11-3,CASSLDGAAEAFF,TGTGCCAGCAGCTTAGATGGGGCAGCTGAAGCTTTCTTT
-,TRBD1,TRBJ2-1,TRBV3-1/TRBV3-2,CASSQFRDRAILQFF,TGTGCCAGCAGCCAGTTCCGGGACAGGGCTATATTGCAGTTCTTC
-,TRBD1,TRBJ2-5,TRBV2,CASRSSGGQETQYF,TGTGCCAGCAGGTCGTCAGGGGGCCAAGAGACCCAGTACTTC
-,TRBD1,TRBJ2-3,TRBV5-8,CASSPRTGESTQYF,TGTGCCAGCAGCCCCCGGACAGGGGAAAGTACGCAGTATTTT
-,TRBD1,TRBJ1-1,TRBV24-1,CATRETGETEAFF,TGTGCCACCAGGGAGACAGGGGAGACTGAAGCTTTCTTT
-,-,TRBJ2-2,TRBV24-1,CATSVGGGELFF,TGTGCCACCAGTGTCGGAGGCGGGGAGCTGTTTTTT
once,-,TRBJ1-2,TRBV7-8,CASSPTGGGEGYGYTF,TGTGCCAGCAGCCCAACTGGGGGGGGCGAAGGCTATGGCTACACCTTC
-,-,TRBJ2-5,TRBV5-1,CASSLAGAGALQETQYF,TGCGCCAGCAGCTTGGCCGGGGCAGGGGCCCTACAAGAGACCCAGTACTTC
-,TRBD2,TRBJ2-1,TRBV4-3,CASSLRTSGGGEQFF,TGCGCCAGCAGCCTGCGGACTAGCGGGGGAGGGGAGCAGTTCTTC
-,TRBD1,TRBJ1-5,TRBV5-5,CASRLDRGPNQPQHF,TGTGCCAGCAGACTGGACAGGGGCCCCAATCAGCCCCAGCATTTT
-,TRBD2,TRBJ2-7,TRBV12-3/TRBV12-4,CASSSPTSGRSYF,TGTGCCAGCAGTTCCCCAACTAGCGGGAGGTCGTACTTC
-,-,TRBJ1-2,TRBV24-1,CATSDGGQRYTF,TGTGCCACCAGTGACGGAGGACAGCGCTACACCTTC
-,TRBD2,TRBJ2-2,TRBV11-2,CASSLESGLAGGTSGELFF,TGTGCCAGCAGCTTAGAGTCGGGACTAGCGGGGGGGACGTCCGGGGAGCTGTTTTTT
-,TRBD2,TRBJ2-1,TRBV27,CASSPSRSGSPDEQFF,TGTGCCAGCAGTCCCTCCAGGAGCGGGAGCCCCGATGAGCAGTTCTTC
-,TRBD2,TRBJ2-1,TRBV10-3,CAISEGTRRSNEQFF,TGTGCCATCAGTGAGGGGACTAGGAGAAGTAATGAGCAGTTCTTC
-,-,TRBJ2-3,TRBV24-1,CATSDLQAGTDTQYF,TGTGCCACCAGTGATTTGCAGGCCGGCACAGATACGCAGTATTTT
-,-,TRBJ1-4,TRBV3-1/TRBV3-2,CASAGREGSNEKLFF,TGTGCCAGCGCTGGCAGGGAGGGGTCTAATGAAAAACTGTTTTTT
-,-,TRBJ1-2,TRBV6-6,CASSPAGPSNGYTF,TGTGCCAGCAGCCCCGCAGGGCCCTCTAATGGCTACACCTTC
-,-,TRBJ2-2,TRBV6-5,CASHRGNTGELFF,TGTGCCAGCCATAGAGGGAACACCGGGGAGCTGTTTTTT
-,TRBD1,TRBJ1-3,TRBV11-2,CASSEWDRGAGNTIYF,TGTGCCAGCAGTGAATGGGACAGGGGTGCTGGAAACACCATATATTTT
-,TRBD2,TRBJ2-3,TRBV4-1,CASSQEGTRGIDTQYF,TGCGCCAGCAGCCAAGAAGGGACTAGGGGTATAGATACGCAGTATTTT
-,TRBD1,TRBJ1-5,TRBV24-1,CATSKQGAQPQHF,TGTGCCACCAGTAAACAGGGGGCTCAGCCCCAGCATTTT
-,TRBD1,TRBJ2-2,TRBV12-5,CASGLQGATGELFF,TGTGCTAGTGGTTTGCAGGGGGCAACCGGGGAGCTGTTTTTT
-,TRBD2,TRBJ2-2,TRBV29-1,CSVGSGGGSSGELFF,TGCAGCGTTGGGAGCGGGGGCGGGAGCTCCGGGGAGCTGTTTTTT
-,TRBD1,TRBJ1-2,TRBV19,CASSISGTGTGYGYTF,TGTGCCAGTAGTATCTCCGGGACAGGAACCGGGTATGGCTACACCTTC
once,-,TRBJ1-1,TRBV30,CAWSHTQGRTEAFF,TGTGCCTGGAGCCATACACAGGGTCGCACTGAAGCTTTCTTT
-,TRBD1,TRBJ1-1,TRBV5-6,CASSSGTGGLNTEAFF,TGTGCCAGCAGCAGCGGGACAGGGGGATTAAACACTGAAGCTTTCTTT
-,TRBD2,TRBJ2-3,TRBV10-3,CAISPRGTSGTDTQYF,TGTGCCATCAGCCCGCGCGGGACTAGCGGCACAGATACGCAGTATTTT
-,TRBD1,TRBJ2-7,TRBV25-1,CASSESGGYEQYF,TGTGCCAGCAGTGAATCAGGGGGTTACGAGCAGTACTTC
-,TRBD2,TRBJ2-1,TRBV29-1,CSPPMLREVCYNEQFF,TGCAGCCCCCCGATGCTCCGGGAGGTTTGCTACAATGAGCAGTTCTTC
-,TRBD2,TRBJ2-1,TRBV5-4,CASSLELAGVNEQFF,TGTGCCAGCAGCTTGGAACTAGCGGGAGTCAATGAGCAGTTCTTC
-,TRBD1,TRBJ1-5,TRBV6-4,CATTGGQPQHF,TGTGCCACAACAGGGGGCCAGCCCCAGCATTTT
-,TRBD2,TRBJ2-1,TRBV3-1/TRBV3-2,CASSPGSGGNEQFF,TGTGCCAGCAGCCCAGGTAGCGGGGGTAATGAGCAGTTCTTC
-,TRBD1,TRBJ1-4,TRBV19,CASSGYRGRNEKLFF,TGTGCCAGTAGTGGATACAGGGGGCGAAACGAAAAACTGTTTTTT
-,-,TRBJ1-3,TRBV4-1,CASSQGRGYGSGNTIYF,TGCGCCAGCAGCCAAGGCAGGGGATATGGTTCGGGAAACACCATATATTTT
once,-,TRBJ2-3,TRBV6-5,CASRLGPSKTDTQYF,TGTGCCAGCAGGCTAGGGCCTAGCAAGACAGATACGCAGTATTTT
-,TRBD1,TRBJ2-1,TRBV6-5,CASSYSTGWDKNEQFF,TGTGCCAGCAGTTACTCGACAGGGTGGGATAAAAATGAGCAGTTCTTC
-,-,TRBJ2-1,TRBV6-5,CASSYGRGNEQFF,TGTGCCAGCAGTTACGGCCGGGGCAATGAGCAGTTCTTC
-,TRBD1,TRBJ2-7,TRBV5-5,CASSTQGTEQYF,TGTGCCAGCAGCACACAGGGGACCGAGCAGTACTTC
-,TRBD1,TRBJ1-2,TRBV29-1,CSVEGTAVSNYGYTF,TGCAGCGTCGAAGGGACAGCCGTATCCAACTATGGCTACACCTTC
-,-,TRBJ1-2,TRBV10-3,CAISSWMDYYGYTF,TGTGCCATCTCCTCCTGGATGGACTACTATGGCTACACCTTC
-,TRBD2,TRBJ2-5,TRBV5-4,CASSSRTSGLQETQYF,TGTGCCAGCAGCAGTCGGACTAGCGGGTTACAAGAGACCCAGTACTTC
-,TRBD1,TRBJ2-5,TRBV5-1,CASSTGQGWVQETQYF,TGCGCCAGCAGCACCGGACAGGGGTGGGTGCAAGAGACCCAGTACTTC
-,TRBD2,TRBJ2-5,TRBV5-1,CASSLVPRGKQETQYF,TGCGCCAGCAGCTTGGTTCCGCGGGGGAAACAAGAGACCCAGTACTTC
-,-,TRBJ2-7,TRBV27,CASSTGAWEQYF,TGTGCCAGCAGTACAGGTGCTTGGGAGCAGTACTTC
-,-,TRBJ1-4,TRBV15,CATSSLRATNEKLFF,TGTGCCACCAGCAGCCTGAGGGCAACTAATGAAAAACTGTTTTTT
-,TRBD2,TRBJ2-5,TRBV4-2,CASSQGASGSETQYF,TGTGCCAGCAGCCAAGGGGCTAGCGGGTCAGAGACCCAGTACTTC
-,TRBD1,TRBJ1-5,TRBV19,CASSIRDRGQQPQHF,TGTGCCAGTAGTATCCGGGACAGGGGTCAACAGCCCCAGCATTTT
-,TRBD1,TRBJ2-2,TRBV5-1,CASSFRGLGTGELFF,TGCGCCAGCAGCTTCAGGGGGCTTGGCACCGGGGAGCTGTTTTTT
-,TRBD1,TRBJ1-6,TRBV30,CAWSSAGGVNSPLHF,TGTGCCTGGAGTTCAGCAGGGGGAGTTAATTCACCCCTCCACTTT
-,-,TRBJ2-3,TRBV5-1,CASREADTQYF,TGCGCCAGCAGGGAAGCGGATACGCAGTATTTT
-,TRBD1,TRBJ1-6,TRBV7-2,CASSLDRTGGSPLHF,TGTGCCAGCAGCTTAGATCGGACAGGGGGTTCACCCCTCCACTTT
-,TRBD1,TRBJ2-2,TRBV7-2,CASSQLTGGTGELFF,TGTGCCAGCAGCCAACTAACAGGGGGCACCGGGGAGCTGTTTTTT
-,-,TRBJ2-2,TRBV3-1/TRBV3-2,CASSQASDTGELFF,TGTGCCAGCAGCCAAGCAAGCGACACCGGGGAGCTGTTTTTT
-,-,TRBJ2-1,TRBV29-1,CSVDSRGYNEQFF,TGCAGCGTTGACTCCAGGGGTTACAATGAGCAGTTCTTC
-,TRBD2,TRBJ2-1,TRBV10-1,CASSLTSGMGPYNEQFF,TGCGCCAGCAGTCTTACTAGCGGGATGGGGCCTTACAATGAGCAGTTCTTC
-,TRBD1,TRBJ1-5,TRBV7-8,CASSPNSRDRFHPQHF,TGTGCCAGCAGCCCAAACAGCAGGGACAGGTTTCATCCCCAGCATTTT
-,TRBD1,TRBJ2-5,TRBV30,CAWSDRDRGGWTQYF,TGTGCCTGGAGTGACCGGGACAGGGGGGGATGGACCCAGTACTTC